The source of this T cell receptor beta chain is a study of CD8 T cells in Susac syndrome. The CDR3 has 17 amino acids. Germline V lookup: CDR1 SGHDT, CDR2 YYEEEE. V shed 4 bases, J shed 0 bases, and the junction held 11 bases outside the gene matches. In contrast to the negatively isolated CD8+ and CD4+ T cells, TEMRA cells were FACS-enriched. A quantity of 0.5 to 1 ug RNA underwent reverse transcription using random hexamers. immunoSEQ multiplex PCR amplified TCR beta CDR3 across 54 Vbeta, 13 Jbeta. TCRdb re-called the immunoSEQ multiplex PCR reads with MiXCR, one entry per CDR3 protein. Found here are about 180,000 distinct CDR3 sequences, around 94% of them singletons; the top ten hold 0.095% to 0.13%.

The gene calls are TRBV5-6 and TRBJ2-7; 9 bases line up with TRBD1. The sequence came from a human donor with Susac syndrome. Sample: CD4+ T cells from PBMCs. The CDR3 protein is CASSRTGAVSSSYEQYF. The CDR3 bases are TGTGCCAGCAGCCGGACAGGGGCGGTTTCAAGCTCCTACGAGCAGTACTTC.